The sequence of this TCR beta chain was determined in a study of cytomegalovirus exposure and HLA in healthy donors. Only in-frame clones appear in the TCRdb table, and some are missing; sequencing was by immunoSEQ multiplex PCR. The table has tens of thousands of clones, 95% to 98% seen once. Concerning this clone: Its target is not known.

Points from the study as a whole: Cytomegalovirus status, reportedly, was diagnosed with high specificity and sensitivity by the classifier. The study recorded about 160 TCR beta chains that were cytomegalovirus-associated.

Per the germline V gene, CDR1 is SGDLS and CDR2 is YYNGEE. The CDR3 is made up of 16 amino acids. V was trimmed by 4 bases and J by 0 bases, leaving 14 bases between them. This TCR was recovered from a man aged 18 to 30 in good health and CMV-seronegative. The material sequenced was PBMCs. The rearrangement uses TRBV9 and TRBJ2-1, with a possible D match to TRBD1 (5 bases). CDR3 region: CASSTARASSYNEQFF. DNA for the CDR3: TGTGCCAGCAGCACTGCCAGGGCGAGCTCCTACAATGAGCAGTTCTTC.